The rows below give T cell receptor beta chains drawn from one sample of a study of cytomegalovirus exposure and HLA in healthy donors. Sequencing was performed with immunoSEQ multiplex PCR; in TCRdb, only in-frame clones are kept and a portion is missing. The record lists over 200,000 clones, of which the ten most abundant hold approximately 0.98%. The sequenced material came from PBMCs. The receptors originated from a woman aged 25 to 39 in good health and CMV-seropositive. Both conserved end residues are part of each CDR3. D genes are given only for firm matches.

J: TRBJ1-1
length: 14
D: NA
V: TRBV10-3
DNA: TGTGCCATCAGTGAGTCATGGGCGAACACTGAAGCTTTCTTT
CDR3: CAISESWANTEAFF

J: TRBJ2-3
length: 17
D: TRBD1
V: TRBV5-1
DNA: TGCGCCAGCAGCTCACAGACACAGGGGGCAGGCACAGATACGCAGTATTTT
CDR3: CASSSQTQGAGTDTQYF

J: TRBJ2-7
length: 15
D: NA
V: TRBV12-1
DNA: TGTGCCAGCAGCCCCTCCACTGCGCAGCGCCACGAGCAGTACTTC
CDR3: CASSPSTAQRHEQYF

J: TRBJ1-1
length: 18
D: TRBD1
V: TRBV27
DNA: TGTGCCAGCAGTTTATCGGCCAGGGGGCTCGTCGTATCCGCTGAAGCTTTCTTT
CDR3: CASSLSARGLVVSAEAFF

J: TRBJ2-7
length: 16
D: TRBD1
V: TRBV6-1
DNA: TGTGCCAGCAGTGAAGGTAACAGGGGGCGGCTTAGAGAGCAGTACTTC
CDR3: CASSEGNRGRLREQYF

J: TRBJ2-5
length: 16
D: TRBD1
V: TRBV15
DNA: TGTGCCACCAGCCCACCAACAGGGGTTTCGAAAGAGACCCAGTACTTC
CDR3: CATSPPTGVSKETQYF

J: TRBJ1-1
length: 16
D: NA
V: TRBV7-9
DNA: TGTGCCAGCAGCCCCCTGGGGGGAGCCCTGAACACTGAAGCTTTCTTT
CDR3: CASSPLGGALNTEAFF

J: TRBJ2-3
length: 17
D: TRBD2
V: TRBV11-3
DNA: TGTGCCAGCAGCTTAGCTCACAGCGGGAGTGGAACAGATACGCAGTATTTT
CDR3: CASSLAHSGSGTDTQYF

J: TRBJ2-7
length: 14
D: TRBD1
V: TRBV5-6
DNA: TGTGCCAGCAGCCCAAGGACAGGGATAGGGGAGCAGTACTTC
CDR3: CASSPRTGIGEQYF

J: TRBJ2-7
length: 14
D: TRBD1
V: TRBV19
DNA: TGTGCCAGTAGTATTACAGGGGGCGGCTACGAGCAGTACTTC
CDR3: CASSITGGGYEQYF

J: TRBJ2-7
length: 16
D: TRBD2
V: TRBV7-7
DNA: TGTGCCAGCAGCAACGGCCCCGGACTAGCGGGAGAAAAGCAGTACTTC
CDR3: CASSNGPGLAGEKQYF

J: TRBJ2-7
length: 14
D: TRBD1
V: TRBV28
DNA: TGTGCCAGCAGTACTGACAGGGGCGGCTACGAGCAGTACTTC
CDR3: CASSTDRGGYEQYF

J: TRBJ2-7
length: 15
D: NA
V: TRBV5-4
DNA: TGTGCCAGCAGTTTTGGGACACCGAGCTCCTACGAGCAGTACTTC
CDR3: CASSFGTPSSYEQYF

J: TRBJ2-3
length: 14
D: TRBD2
V: TRBV6-5
DNA: TGTCCTTTGCCTGCGGGGAGGGGCACAGATACGCAGTATTTT
CDR3: CPLPAGRGTDTQYF

J: TRBJ2-3
length: 15
D: NA
V: TRBV4-1
DNA: TGCGCCAGCAGCAGTTTTGGCGGATCCACAGATACGCAGTATTTT
CDR3: CASSSFGGSTDTQYF

J: TRBJ1-1
length: 12
D: NA
V: TRBV15
DNA: TGTGCCACCAGCAGAGGAGGGAATGAAGCTTTCTTT
CDR3: CATSRGGNEAFF

J: TRBJ1-2
length: 12
D: NA
V: TRBV28
DNA: TGTGCCAGCAGTTTACTCCAGGGCGGCTACACCTTC
CDR3: CASSLLQGGYTF

J: TRBJ1-5
length: 14
D: NA
V: TRBV21-1
DNA: TGTGCCAGAGACAGGGGGCGAAGGGATCAGCCCCAGCATTTT
CDR3: CARDRGRRDQPQHF

J: TRBJ1-2
length: 17
D: NA
V: TRBV28
DNA: TGTGCCAGCAACATATTGCCCGGAGTACAGGATAACTATGGCTACACCTTC
CDR3: CASNILPGVQDNYGYTF

J: TRBJ2-1
length: 17
D: TRBD2
V: TRBV2
DNA: TGTGCCAGCAGTCAAGGGAGACTAGCCCCAGAAAGCAATGAGCAGTTCTTC
CDR3: CASSQGRLAPESNEQFF

J: TRBJ2-2
length: 15
D: TRBD1
V: TRBV5-1
DNA: TGCGCCAGCAGCTGGGACAGGGTTATCTCCGGGGAGCTGTTTTTT
CDR3: CASSWDRVISGELFF

J: TRBJ2-2
length: 18
D: TRBD1
V: TRBV4-2
DNA: TGTGCCAGCAGCCCGTACTACACAGGGGGCTCCCTCACCGGGGAGCTGTTTTTT
CDR3: CASSPYYTGGSLTGELFF

J: TRBJ2-1
length: 17
D: TRBD2
V: TRBV4-1
DNA: TGCGCCAGCGGCCAAGATAGAACTAGCGGAGTTTTTAATGAGCAGTTCTTC
CDR3: CASGQDRTSGVFNEQFF

J: TRBJ1-2
length: 13
D: NA
V: TRBV6-5
DNA: TGTGCCAGCAGTTACCCTGGCGGCTATGGCTACACCTTC
CDR3: CASSYPGGYGYTF

J: TRBJ2-1
length: 11
D: NA
V: TRBV20-1
DNA: TGCAGTGTGGCCGGGGGCAATGAGCAGTTCTTC
CDR3: CSVAGGNEQFF

J: TRBJ2-2
length: 15
D: NA
V: TRBV4-3
DNA: TGCGCCAGCAGCCAAGGGTCGGCGAACACCGGGGAGCTGTTTTTT
CDR3: CASSQGSANTGELFF

J: TRBJ1-6
length: 13
D: NA
V: TRBV10-1
DNA: TGCGCCAGCAGTGAGCAAGGGGGTTCACCCCTCCACTTT
CDR3: CASSEQGGSPLHF

J: TRBJ2-7
length: 13
D: NA
V: TRBV5-1
DNA: TGCGCCAGCAGGACAGCAGGGGACTACGAGCAGTACTTC
CDR3: CASRTAGDYEQYF

J: TRBJ2-3
length: 15
D: TRBD2
V: TRBV27
DNA: TGTGCCAGCAGTTGGCTAGCGGGGTCCACAGATACGCAGTATTTT
CDR3: CASSWLAGSTDTQYF

J: TRBJ1-2
length: 14
D: NA
V: TRBV10-3
DNA: TGTGCCATCAGTGACCAACAGTCTAACTATGGCTACACCTTC
CDR3: CAISDQQSNYGYTF

J: TRBJ1-1
length: 14
D: NA
V: TRBV10-3
DNA: TGTGCCATCAGTGAGCGAACAGGGAACACTGAAGCTTTCTTT
CDR3: CAISERTGNTEAFF

J: TRBJ2-1
length: 15
D: NA
V: TRBV5-5
DNA: TGTGCCAGCAGCTTATCCGGGACTGAGTACAATGAGCAGTTCTTC
CDR3: CASSLSGTEYNEQFF

J: TRBJ2-1
length: 15
D: NA
V: TRBV5-1
DNA: TGCGCCAGCACCCCGGAGGGCGGATCCTACAATGAGCAGTTCTTC
CDR3: CASTPEGGSYNEQFF